The T cell receptor (beta chain) under discussion was sequenced for a study of blood T cell repertoires in COVID-19. Study summary: There were acute and convalescent COVID-19 samples, and they came from the United States, Italy and Spain.

Original analysis: Reference gene primer amplification gave nucleated cell count estimates. Sequencing used immunoSEQ multiplex PCR; TCRdb keeps in-frame clones, though not all of them. D and trimming were read from the DNA, whereas the V and J calls and clone size are those reported in that table. Counted here are hundreds of thousands of clones, over 75% occurring once; the ten biggest clones make up about 2.7%. With 6 bases removed from V and 2 bases from J, the gap between germline ends came to 19 bases. From germline, CDR1 is LNHDA and CDR2 SQIVND (reference sequence). CDR3 length: 16 residues. The chain combines TRBV19 with TRBJ1-2; D might be TRBD1 (6 bases). Input material: PBMCs or T cells enriched from blood (not recorded which). The receptor comes from a woman aged 30 to 39 who had recovered from COVID-19. The CDR3 DNA is TGTGCCAGTAGCTTTCTCTCGGCCGACAGGAACTATGGCTACACCTTC. It translates to CASSFLSADRNYGYTF.